Listed below are T cell receptor beta chains from one sample, sequenced in a study of T cells in Graves' hyperthyroidism and ophthalmopathy. TCRdb used MiXCR to reprocess the multiplex PCR reads, holding one entry per CDR3 protein. This table has 500,000 to 650,000 distinct CDR3 sequences, 46% appearing once. Sequencing was done on a sample of peripheral blood or thyroid tissue (not recorded which). These receptors came from an adult woman with Graves' disease, either hyperthyroidism or ophthalmopathy (not recorded which). CDR3s include the opening cysteine and the closing phenylalanine or tryptophan. D genes are given only for firm matches. Clone size is shown for a subset of rows, as once, few, many or a class of expanded clone.

d_gene | abundance | j_gene | v_gene | CDR3aa | CDR3nt
TRBD1 | - | TRBJ2-7 | TRBV12-3/TRBV12-4 | CASRSTGTGRIYEQYF | TGTGCCAGCAGATCAACCGGGACAGGGCGCATCTACGAGCAGTACTTC
- | few | TRBJ2-3 | TRBV10-2 | CASSESGLNTDTQYF | TGCGCCAGCAGTGAGTCCGGGCTCAACACAGATACGCAGTATTTT
TRBD1 | - | TRBJ1-1 | TRBV24-1 | CATSDFGTGDTEAFF | TGTGCCACCAGTGATTTCGGGACAGGGGACACTGAAGCTTTCTTT
- | many | TRBJ1-5 | TRBV19 | CASSHAASLNQPQHF | TGTGCCAGTAGCCACGCGGCAAGTCTAAATCAGCCCCAGCATTTT
TRBD1 | - | TRBJ2-7 | TRBV6-6 | CASSYSSQGAYEQYF | TGTGCCAGCAGTTACTCGAGCCAGGGGGCCTACGAGCAGTACTTC
- | - | TRBJ1-3 | TRBV20-1 | CSASGTGWTGETPYIF | -
- | many | TRBJ1-1 | TRBV5-1 | CASSLEVAGGAFF | TGCGCCAGCAGCTTGGAGGTAGCGGGGGGAGCTTTCTTT
- | - | TRBJ1-1 | TRBV12-3/TRBV12-4 | CASSLKGTAFF | TGTGCCAGCAGTTTAAAAGGGACAGCTTTCTTT
- | - | TRBJ1-6 | TRBV7-8 | CASSSRGGGGGSPLHF | TGTGCCAGCAGCTCGCGTGGCGGGGGCGGAGGTTCACCCCTCCACTTT
- | many | TRBJ1-5 | TRBV6-1 | CASSDLSRGTNQPQHF | TGTGCCAGCAGTGATCTTTCCAGGGGTACCAATCAGCCCCAGCATTTT
- | few | TRBJ1-5 | TRBV28 | CATRGTGFSNQPQHF | TGTGCCACCCGGGGTACGGGATTTAGCAATCAGCCCCAGCATTTT
- | many | TRBJ2-7 | TRBV7-8 | CASSQPGQSYEQYF | TGTGCCAGCAGCCAACCGGGACAATCCTACGAGCAGTACTTC
- | few | TRBJ1-3 | TRBV10-3 | CASSTSGSGNTIYF | TGTGCCAGTTCCACGTCGGGTTCTGGAAACACCATATATTTT
- | - | TRBJ1-1 | TRBV6-6 | CASTPAFF | TGTGCCAGCACCCCGGCTTTCTTT
- | - | TRBJ2-7 | TRBV24-1 | CATSVTNTGELPTGEQYF | TGTGCCACCAGTGTAACGAACACCGGGGAGCTCCCCACCGGAGAGCAGTACTTC
- | - | TRBJ1-5 | TRBV10-3 | CAISYSTTGAAWPQHF | TGTGCCATCAGTTATTCCACAACGGGGGCGGCTTGGCCCCAGCATTTT
- | - | TRBJ1-5 | TRBV20-1 | CSERRGDRQPQHF | TGCAGTGAACGACGGGGGGATCGGCAGCCCCAGCATTTT